One and the same sample provided the 11 T cell receptor beta chains below, sequenced in a study of cytomegalovirus exposure and HLA in healthy donors. The PCR made use of 60 Vbeta and 13 Jbeta primers. Assay used: immunoSEQ multiplex PCR; TCRdb lists only in-frame clones, some missing. The sample consists of approximately 110,000 clones, about 80% of them appearing once. The sample was PBMCs. These receptors were taken from a man aged 35-49 years in good health and CMV-seronegative.

The J gene is TRBJ1-3, the V gene TRBV6-5, with a possible D match to TRBD1 (5 bases). This CDR3 spans 14 amino acids. In germline, CDR1 is MNHEY, CDR2 SVGAGI. The V end was cut by 9 bases, the J end by 0 bases, with 12 bases between. The CDR3 protein is CASSRQYSGNTIYF. In DNA form, the CDR3 reads TGTGCCAGTTCCCGACAGTACTCTGGAAACACCATATATTTT.

The J gene is TRBJ2-1, the V gene TRBV5-1, with TRBD2 matching over 10 bases. Germline V gene lookup returns CDR1 SGHRS and CDR2 YFSETQ. There are 16 residues in the CDR3. V was clipped by 4 bases and J by 5 bases; unmatched bases: 9. The CDR3 sequence is CASSPGGSGGNNEQFF. Written as DNA, the CDR3 is TGCGCCAGCAGCCCGGGGGGTAGCGGGGGGAACAATGAGCAGTTCTTC.

The V gene is TRBV11-2, the J gene TRBJ2-3; 8 positions agree with TRBD1. Germline loops: CDR1 SGHAT, CDR2 FQNNGV. Germline trimming cut 6 bases from V and 3 bases from J; bases unmatched to any gene: 8. There are 15 residues in the CDR3. The CDR3, as DNA: TGTGCCAGCAGACATCTCCGGGACAGGACAGATACGCAGTATTTT. Translated: CASRHLRDRTDTQYF. The full variable domain, in which reference TRBV11-2 and TRBJ2-3 provide the parts outside the CDR3, is EAGVAQSPRYKIIEKRQSVAFWCNPISGHATLYWYQQILGQGPKLLIQFQNNGVVDDSQLPKDRFSAERLKGVDSTLKIQPAKLEDSAVYLCASRHLRDRTDTQYFGPGTRLTVL.

As for this clone: One end of the junction does not line up with germline, which may come from a read error. The gene calls are TRBV5-5 and TRBJ1-5; the D is unclear. Germline V gives CDR1 SGHKS, CDR2 YYEKEE (reference sequence). The CDR3 is made up of 15 amino acids. CDR3 DNA: TGCGCCAGCAGCCAAGATGTCGGTAGCAATCAGCCCCAGCATTTT. As protein: CASSQDVGSNQPQHF.

The chain uses TRBV19 and TRBJ2-1; 11 bases are a match to TRBD2. Per the germline V gene, CDR1 is LNHDA and CDR2 is SQIVND (reference sequence). CDR3 length: 15 residues. The trim removed 2 bases at V and 9 bases at J, leaving 6 bases unmatched. The chain's CDR3 is CASSILAGGEGEQFF. The CDR3 coding sequence is TGTGCCAGTAGTATACTAGCGGGGGGCGAGGGTGAGCAGTTCTTC.

In its sample, this clone was seen once. This chain joins TRBV5-6 and TRBJ2-3; 12 bases fit TRBD2. Germline CDR1 SGHDT, CDR2 YYEEEE. Unmatched junction bases numbered 10, after V lost 4 bases and J lost 7 bases. This CDR3 has 16 amino acids. CDR3 protein: CASSETPSGGAHTQYF. Here the CDR3 DNA reads TGTGCCAGCAGCGAGACCCCTAGCGGGGGGGCTCATACGCAGTATTTT.

This clone was observed once. The chain is built from TRBV7-8 and TRBJ1-1; D is perhaps TRBD1 (6 bases). This CDR3 comprises 13 residues. V lost 5 bases, J lost 4 bases, and 11 bases lay in between. Germline-derived CDR1 and CDR2 are SGHVS and FQNEAQ. Written as DNA, the CDR3 is TGTGCCAGCAGCATACAGGGTTTCACTGAAGCTTTCTTT. Amino acids: CASSIQGFTEAFF.

The chain links TRBV9 to TRBJ1-2, with a possible D match to TRBD1 (6 bases). Trimming removed 3 bases at V and 0 bases at J, with 21 bases between. This CDR3 is built from 18 residues. Germline loops: CDR1 SGDLS, CDR2 YYNGEE. The CDR3 reads CASSGRDRDGQTNYGYTF. Written as DNA, the CDR3 is TGTGCCAGCAGCGGCCGGGATCGGGACGGACAGACTAACTATGGCTACACCTTC. Together with reference TRBV9 and TRBJ1-2, the CDR3 gives the full variable domain: DSGVTQTPKHLITATGQRVTLRCSPRSGDLSVYWYQQSLDQGLQFLIQYYNGEERAKGNILERFSAQQFPDLHSELNLSSLELGDSALYFCASSGRDRDGQTNYGYTFGSGTRLTVV.

The chain carries TRBV2 and TRBJ2-1; 7 nucleotides line up with TRBD2. J lost 5 bases, V lost 4 bases, and 8 bases had no gene match. This CDR3 comprises 15 residues. The germline V gene encodes CDR1 SNHLY and CDR2 FYNNEI. The CDR3 protein is CASSAESGKNNEQFF. In DNA form, the CDR3 reads TGTGCCAGCAGTGCAGAGAGCGGGAAGAACAATGAGCAGTTCTTC.

The chain is built from TRBV5-4 and TRBJ2-5; TRBD1 might be the D (6 bases). V gave up 4 bases and J gave up 2 bases, with 9 bases separating them. Germline CDR1 reads SGHNT; CDR2 reads YYREEE (reference sequence). The CDR3 spans 13 residues. In nucleotides, the CDR3 is TGTGCCAGCAGCCGTGGACAGCAAGAGACCCAGTACTTC. It encodes CASSRGQQETQYF.

V gene TRBV4-1 combines with J gene TRBJ1-1, with 12 bases aligning to TRBD1. Germline V gene lookup returns CDR1 MGHRA and CDR2 YSYEKL. The CDR3 runs 16 residues. The V segment lost 5 bases and the J segment 0 bases; nucleotides outside the gene matches: 4. The CDR3 here is CASSLGQGALNTEAFF. CDR3 in DNA: TGCGCCAGCAGCTTGGGACAGGGGGCATTGAACACTGAAGCTTTCTTT.